This record covers a single TCR beta chain. Its target antigen remains unknown. Nothing much larger sits one base from this clone, and base qualities are not available. The source of the sample is a study of cytomegalovirus exposure and HLA in healthy donors (dated by TCRdb to 2016 to 2017). Concerning the study at large: In an earlier analysis of some 550 of the donors, 250 to 300 Gb of sequence data and 100 million or so unique TCR beta sequences from roughly 180 million T cells were reported. Approximately 300 gigabases of sequencing data and 70 million to 100 million unique TCR sequences made up an early release that covered nearly 650 HLA-typed donors. Of the roughly 400 genotyped donors, approximately 80% fell in the genetic ancestry cluster associated with self-reported Caucasian donors. The study aimed to test whether cataloging public T cell receptors could reveal signatures of past pathogen exposure. Using immunosequencing, the study profiled T cell repertoires from some 670 subjects and related those repertoires to cytomegalovirus serostatus. Besides the first cohort of 500 to 700 subjects, a separate validation cohort made up of 120 different subjects was used. To predict cytomegalovirus infection status, the study combined high-throughput TCR immunosequencing, statistical association of individual TCRs with disease status, and machine learning. In a later analysis, previously published TCR beta repertoires from about 670 donors were re-analyzed and high-resolution HLA genotyping was added so that TCR occurrence patterns could be studied. Rather than using new phenotypic data, the later analysis identified candidate immune exposures from TCR beta sequences and from how often those sequences occurred across donors. In an earlier analysis of several hundred of the donors, high-throughput TCR beta sequencing was used to judge whether each TCR beta V gene segment behaved as functional or pseudogenic. Donor age, sex, ethnicity and CMV serostatus were compiled together with the repertoire data. Genome-wide SNP genotypes for about 65% of the roughly 700 donors were used in a later genetic analysis, which treated that subset as a discovery cohort. All discovery cohort repertoires had been generated on a single sequencing platform. HLA typing covered class I and class II loci at four-digit resolution. The number of donors typed differed by locus, with about 620-630 for A, B, C, DRB1 and DQB1, about 500 for DQA1, 600 to 610 for DPA1, and approximately 470 for DPB1. Because of strong linkage in the cohort, 4 to 6 DR-DQ haplotypes were treated as single units for association and clustering. Among about 370 genotyped donors of the cohort, an average of around 250,000 unique TCR beta nucleotide sequences was sequenced per donor, of which about 19% were non-productive.

The library was obtained by the immunoSEQ multiplex PCR assay. A mixture of 60 forward primers for TCR Vbeta segments and 13 reverse primers for TCR Jbeta segments was used in the multiplex PCR. The CDR3 region of rearranged TCR beta genes was amplified from genomic DNA with a multiplex PCR assay. On the Illumina HiSeq System, the amplified TCR beta libraries were sequenced as 87-base-pair reads. Regarding the original processing steps: Across the 500 to 850 repertoires, a later analysis counted some 80 million unique TCR beta chains, some 11 million of which were shared by at least two donors. To remove PCR and sequencing errors, raw reads were error-corrected and collapsed into unique sequences using a nearest-neighbor algorithm that merged closely related sequences. To assign V, D and J gene segments, CDR3 sequences were aligned to IMGT reference sequences. For a sequence to be retained, at least a six-nucleotide match to both a V gene segment and a J gene segment was required. A rearrangement was called productive if the CDR3 had no stop codons and remained in frame with V and J, and every other rearrangement was called non-productive. CDR3 was defined according to IMGT convention as the region running from the second conserved V-encoded cysteine to the conserved J-encoded phenylalanine. In an earlier analysis of around 640 of the donors, sequences lacking an unambiguous match to a single V gene segment were excluded. In an earlier analysis of several hundred of the donors, V segments were called functional above 56.7% productive rearrangements and were called segregating when the between-donor standard deviation exceeded 5%. To diagnose cytomegalovirus status from the catalog of TCR beta chain sequences, a statistical classification framework was built. V and J gene assignment, in a later analysis, came from comparing TCR nucleotide sequences with IMGT/GENE-DB human TR gene sequences. The TCRdist pipeline was used in a later analysis to assign CDR3 sequences and most-parsimonious VDJ recombination scenarios. In a later analysis, each TCR beta chain was defined by its CDR3 amino acid sequence together with its V-gene family, and reads lacking a unique V-gene family were excluded. In a later analysis, approximately 590 highly shared, low-generation-probability nucleotide sequences were removed to address suspected cross-contamination and a sequencing artifact. In a later analysis, a clonal expansion index was calculated for each public chain from normalized within-repertoire ranks of inferred template counts. A later analysis computed generation probabilities with a VDJ recombination model fitted to out-of-frame rearrangements, and checked the results against IGoR. In a later analysis, TCR-TCR, TCR-HLA and TCR-CMV co-occurrence was scored with hypergeometric tests, and a repertoire-size bias correction was applied to TCR pairs. False discovery rates were estimated in a later analysis by permuting HLA or CMV assignments 20 times. In a later analysis, co-occurring TCRs were grouped using DBSCAN, with TCRdist sequence similarity added in when clustering inside HLA-allele-positive subsets. Co-occurrence clustering excluded repertoires with fewer than 30,000 or more than 120,000 public chains, plus five with anomalous nucleotide sharing. TCRdb holds this immuneACCESS table with in-frame rearrangements only. Some clones are missing; in checked studies, unresolved V genes explain under half, and the rest has no known cause. V, J and clone size are those of that table, while D and trimming were read from the DNA. The sample contains roughly 200,000 clones, 78% of them found a single time. Together, the top ten hold approximately 2.9% of the sample.

Study-wide conclusions, independent of this receptor: Several of the top co-occurrence clusters appeared to be linked to parvovirus B19, influenza, CMV and Epstein-Barr virus, according to a later analysis. The study listed approximately 150 TCR beta chains as associated with cytomegalovirus. A later analysis found that TCR association rates varied across HLA loci, with DRB1 alleles showing the most associated TCRs and HLA-C alleles the fewest. Most TCR sequences were seen in very few donors, while some public TCRs were found in many individuals. Linkage disequilibrium might explain the correlated functional status among segregating V segments, but an unknown experimental factor could not be excluded. V-gene and J-gene trimming of TCR beta chains was associated with a missense DCLRE1C variant in a later genetic analysis, and the association was replicated in an independent cohort. Because counts were too low, approximately 18 rarely observed V segments, including chromosome 9 orphons, were excluded from the earlier analysis of roughly 580 of the donors. Broadly in line with IMGT annotations, most TCR beta V segments showed up in productive rearrangements about 87% or about 30% of the time in an earlier analysis of several hundred of the donors. In vitro tests confirmed that a few of the cytomegalovirus-associated TCR beta chains recognize cytomegalovirus antigens. A cluster of highly shared sequence variants was judged likely to represent a technical artifact of the sequencing pipeline. In this cohort, only TCR beta chains were sequenced, and detectable features were limited by the absence of alpha or paired-chain data. Because HLA typing was missing for some donors at each locus, association tests included only the typed subset. A further reported finding was that TCR beta sequences accurately predicted the HLA-A and HLA-B alleles for most subjects in the first cohort. Compared with equally common non-associated chains, HLA-associated TCR beta chains in a later analysis were more clonally expanded and had lower generation probabilities. In a later analysis, most CMV-associated TCR beta chains were found to appear HLA-restricted, with HLA associations seemingly driven largely by CMV exposure. Assigning TCR associations to individual alleles was difficult when HLA alleles, especially DR and DQ, strongly co-occurred. Immune exposure information for the cohort was limited to CMV serostatus. In both the original and validation cohorts, the classifier was reported to diagnose cytomegalovirus status with high specificity and sensitivity. The 87-base-pair reads could not distinguish some IMGT-functional V segments, including TRBV6-2 and TRBV6-3, so those segments were excluded. According to a later genetic analysis, donors in an Asian-associated ancestry cluster had fewer N-insertions in productive TCRs than the approximately 670-donor mean. It was suggested by the authors that the approach could potentially be generalized to other disease states and immunological phenotypes. A later analysis associated about 16,000 TCR beta sequences with specific HLA alleles at a false discovery rate of 0.05. Presence/absence analyses assumed roughly uniform sequencing depth across donors, an assumption that may not hold.

The cohort was made up of under 800 healthy bone marrow donors. All cohort members were sampled while nominally healthy, although unrecorded immune exposures were likely present. The donor was CMV seronegative and was included in the group of under 450 seronegative cohort members. Each donor provided a peripheral blood sample, and peripheral blood mononuclear cells were used for TCR beta sequencing. The Qiagen DNeasy Blood Extraction Kit was used to extract genomic DNA from the blood cell samples. V lost 0 bases and J lost 8 bases; the stretch between them is 11 bases long. Its CDR3 holds 14 amino acids, cysteine through phenylalanine. This entry keeps only the CDR3 DNA: 42 bases, framed from base 1. CDR1 and CDR2 (SGHNT, YYREEE) derive from the germline V gene (reference sequence).

The chain is assembled from TRBV5-4 and TRBJ2-2; TRBD2 is a possible D gene, resting on 6 matching bases. The sequencing input was PBMCs. The sequence came from a female donor in good health and CMV-seronegative. The nucleotide sequence is given as TGTGCCAGCAGCTTGGAAGGGACTGAAGGGGAGCTGTTTTTT. This sequence encodes CASSLEGTEGELFF.